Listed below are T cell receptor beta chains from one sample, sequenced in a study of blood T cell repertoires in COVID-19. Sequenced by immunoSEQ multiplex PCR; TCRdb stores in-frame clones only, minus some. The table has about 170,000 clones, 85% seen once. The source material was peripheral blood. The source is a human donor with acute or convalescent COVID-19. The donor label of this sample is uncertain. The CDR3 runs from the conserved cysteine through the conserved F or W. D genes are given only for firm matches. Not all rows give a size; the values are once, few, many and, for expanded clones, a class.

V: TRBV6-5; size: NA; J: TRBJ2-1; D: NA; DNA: TGTGCCAGCAGTTACGAGAGGGACAATGAGCAGTTCTTC; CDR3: CASSYERDNEQFF
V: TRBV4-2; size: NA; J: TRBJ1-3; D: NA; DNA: TGTGCCAGCAGCCCATCCAACAGGATCCTCTCTGGAAACACCATATATTTT; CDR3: CASSPSNRILSGNTIYF
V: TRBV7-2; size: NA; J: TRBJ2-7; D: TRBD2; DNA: TGTGCCAGCAGCTTAGAGATTAGCGGGGGCCACCGCACCTACGAGCAGTACTTC; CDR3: CASSLEISGGHRTYEQYF
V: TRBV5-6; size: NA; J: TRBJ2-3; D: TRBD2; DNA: TGTGCCAGCAGCTTGTTTGGTAGCGGGGGGGCCATAGATACGCAGTATTTT; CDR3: CASSLFGSGGAIDTQYF
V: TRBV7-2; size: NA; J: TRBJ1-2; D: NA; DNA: TGTGCCAGCAGTCCTACCGGGATTGGCTACACCTTC; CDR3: CASSPTGIGYTF
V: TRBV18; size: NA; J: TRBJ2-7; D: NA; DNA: TGTGCCAGCTCACCCGCAGGCGCCTACGAGCAGTACTTC; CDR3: CASSPAGAYEQYF
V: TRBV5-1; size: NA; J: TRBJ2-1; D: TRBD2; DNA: TGCGCCAGCAGCTTGGGGACCTCTAGCGGGGGGGCTAACAATGAGCAGTTCTTC; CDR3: CASSLGTSSGGANNEQFF
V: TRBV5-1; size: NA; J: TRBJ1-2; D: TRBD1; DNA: TGCGCCAGCAGCCCCGACAGGGGCTATGGCTACACCTTC; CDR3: CASSPDRGYGYTF
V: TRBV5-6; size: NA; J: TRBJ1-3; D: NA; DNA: TGTGCCAGCAGCTTGGTCCCCAGGGGTTGGTCTGGAAACACCATATATTTT; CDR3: CASSLVPRGWSGNTIYF
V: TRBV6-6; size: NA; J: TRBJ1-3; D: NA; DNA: TGTGCCAGCAGTTACTCCGGGGGGCAGGCCCTAAACACCATATATTTT; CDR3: CASSYSGGQALNTIYF
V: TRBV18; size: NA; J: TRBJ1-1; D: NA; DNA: TGTGCCAGCTCACGTGACGGAGGGACTGAAGCTTTCTTT; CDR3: CASSRDGGTEAFF
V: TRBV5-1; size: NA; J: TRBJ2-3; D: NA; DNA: TGCGCCAGCAGCTTGGGAGATAGCACAGATACGCAGTATTTT; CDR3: CASSLGDSTDTQYF
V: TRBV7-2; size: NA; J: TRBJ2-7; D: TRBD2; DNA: TGTGCCAGCAGGGACTGGAGCGGGGGCCCTCCCGAGCAGTACTTC; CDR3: CASRDWSGGPPEQYF
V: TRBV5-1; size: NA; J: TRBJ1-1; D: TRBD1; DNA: TGCGCCAGCAGCCCTGACAGGGCACGCCTGAACACTGAAGCTTTCTTT; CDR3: CASSPDRARLNTEAFF
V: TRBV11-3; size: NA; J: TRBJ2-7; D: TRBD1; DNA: TGTGCCAGCAGCTTAGCGACAGGGGTTAACTACGAGCAGTACTTC; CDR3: CASSLATGVNYEQYF
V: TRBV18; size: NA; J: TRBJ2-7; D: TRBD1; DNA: TGTGCCAGCTCACCCATAGGACAGGCCGACGAGCAGTACTTC; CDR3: CASSPIGQADEQYF
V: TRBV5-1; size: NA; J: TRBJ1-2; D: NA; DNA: TGCGCCAGCAGCCTGGGAGGGGAGGGGAACTATGGCTACACCTTC; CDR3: CASSLGGEGNYGYTF
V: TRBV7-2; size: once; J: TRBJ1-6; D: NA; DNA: TGTGCCAGCAGCACCCAGGCAATCGATAATTCACCCCTCCACTTT; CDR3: CASSTQAIDNSPLHF
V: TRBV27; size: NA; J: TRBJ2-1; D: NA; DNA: TGTGCCAGCAGGGGGCAGGGAGGACACAATGAGCAGTTCTTC; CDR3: CASRGQGGHNEQFF
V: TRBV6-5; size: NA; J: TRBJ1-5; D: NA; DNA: TGTGCCAGCATTTATTCGGGGGTTCAGCCCCAGCATTTT; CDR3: CASIYSGVQPQHF
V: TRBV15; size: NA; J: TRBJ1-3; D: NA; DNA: TGTGCCACCAGCAGGGAGAAAAACTCTGGAAACACCATATATTTT; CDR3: CATSREKNSGNTIYF
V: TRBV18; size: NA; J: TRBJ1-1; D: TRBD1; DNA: TGTGCCAGCTCGGGGGACAGGCACACTGAAGCTTTCTTT; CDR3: CASSGDRHTEAFF
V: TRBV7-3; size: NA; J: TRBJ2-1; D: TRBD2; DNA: TGTGCCAGCAGCCCACTAGCGGGGGGGCTCTACAATGAGCAGTTCTTC; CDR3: CASSPLAGGLYNEQFF
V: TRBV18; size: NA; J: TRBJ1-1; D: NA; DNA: TGTGCCGCCGGGCCCCTCAGAGCGGGCCCGAACACTGAAGCTTTCTTT; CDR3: CAAGPLRAGPNTEAFF
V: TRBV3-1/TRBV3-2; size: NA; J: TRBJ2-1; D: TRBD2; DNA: TGTGCCAGCGCGGTAGCGGGGCCCTACAATGAGCAGTTCTTC; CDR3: CASAVAGPYNEQFF
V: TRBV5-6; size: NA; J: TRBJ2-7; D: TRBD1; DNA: TGTGCCAGCAGCATGGGACAGGGGAAGGCCGAGCAGTACTTC; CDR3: CASSMGQGKAEQYF
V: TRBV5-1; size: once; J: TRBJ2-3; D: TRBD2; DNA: TGCGCCAGCAGCTTAGAGCGGGGGGGCACAGATACGCAGTATTTT; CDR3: CASSLERGGTDTQYF
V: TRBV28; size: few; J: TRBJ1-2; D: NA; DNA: TGTGCCAGCAGCCTCCCACGGGCAGGGCCATCGGGCTACACCTTC; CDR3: CASSLPRAGPSGYTF
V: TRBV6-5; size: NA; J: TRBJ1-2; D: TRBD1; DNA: TGTGCCAGCAGTTACTCGGACAGGGGGCTTAGTGGCTACACCTTC; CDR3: CASSYSDRGLSGYTF
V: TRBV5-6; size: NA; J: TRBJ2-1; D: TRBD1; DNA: TGTGCCAGCAGCTTAAAACCGGGACAGGGGTATGAGCAGTTCTTC; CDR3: CASSLKPGQGYEQFF
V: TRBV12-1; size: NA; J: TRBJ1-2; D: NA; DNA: TGTGCCAGCAGCCGGTCCCGGGACAGGGTTGATAACTATGGCTACACCTTC; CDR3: CASSRSRDRVDNYGYTF
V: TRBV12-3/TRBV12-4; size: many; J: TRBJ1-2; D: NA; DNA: TGTGCCAGCAGTTTAGCGGGTCGGGGTGGCTACACCTTC; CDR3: CASSLAGRGGYTF
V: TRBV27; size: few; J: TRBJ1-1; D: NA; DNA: TGTGCCAGCAGTTCCCTCGGGGGGACCTCCGCTGAAGCTTTCTTT; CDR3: CASSSLGGTSAEAFF
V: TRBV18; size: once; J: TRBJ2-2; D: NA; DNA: TGTGCCAGCTCACCGGAACAGGGGAACACCGGGGAGCTGTTTTTT; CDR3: CASSPEQGNTGELFF
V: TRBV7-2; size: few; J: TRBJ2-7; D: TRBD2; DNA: TGTGCCAGCAGCTCTCGCCTAGCGGGGGCTATGGGCTCCTACGAGCAGTACTTC; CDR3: CASSSRLAGAMGSYEQYF
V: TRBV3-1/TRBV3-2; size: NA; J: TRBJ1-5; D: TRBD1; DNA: TGTGCCAGCAGCCAAGACAGGGGGTACAATCAGCCCCAGCATTTT; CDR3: CASSQDRGYNQPQHF
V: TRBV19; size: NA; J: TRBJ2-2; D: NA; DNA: TGTGCCAGTAGTAGAGGGCCCCACAGAAACACCGGGGAGCTGTTTTTT; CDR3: CASSRGPHRNTGELFF
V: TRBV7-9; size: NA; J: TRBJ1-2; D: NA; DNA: TGTGCCAGCAGCCCCGACACCTATGGCTACACCTTC; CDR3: CASSPDTYGYTF
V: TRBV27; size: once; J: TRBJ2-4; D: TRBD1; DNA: TGTGCCAGCAGTGCCCCGGGACAGGGCCCCAAAAACATTCAGTACTTC; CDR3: CASSAPGQGPKNIQYF
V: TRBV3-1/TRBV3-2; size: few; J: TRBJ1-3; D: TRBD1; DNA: TGTGCCAGCAGCCCGGGACAGGGGCAAGGAAACACCATATATTTT; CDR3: CASSPGQGQGNTIYF
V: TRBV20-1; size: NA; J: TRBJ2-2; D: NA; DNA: TGCAGTGCCCGAGAGGCTGGGGAGCTGTTTTTT; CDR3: CSAREAGELFF
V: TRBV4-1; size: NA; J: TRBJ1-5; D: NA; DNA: TGCGCCAGCAGCCAAGAGGAGGCGGTTTGGTCCAATCAGCCCCAGCATTTT; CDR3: CASSQEEAVWSNQPQHF
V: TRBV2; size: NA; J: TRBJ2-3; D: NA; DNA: TGTGCCAGCAATGGGGCGTTCACAGATACGCAGTATTTT; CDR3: CASNGAFTDTQYF
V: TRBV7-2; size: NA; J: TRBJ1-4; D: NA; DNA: TGTGCCAGCAGCTTAGGTCGTTCTGCAACTAATGAAAAACTGTTTTTT; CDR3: CASSLGRSATNEKLFF
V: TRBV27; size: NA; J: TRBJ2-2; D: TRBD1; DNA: TGTGCCAGCAGTTTATTGGGCCCCCCAAATGGGACAGCAAACACCGGGGAGCTGTTTTTT; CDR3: CASSLLGPPNGTANTGELFF
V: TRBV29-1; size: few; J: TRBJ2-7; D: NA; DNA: TGCAGCGTCTCGACGGGAGCACGAACCTACGAGCAGTACTTC; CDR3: CSVSTGARTYEQYF
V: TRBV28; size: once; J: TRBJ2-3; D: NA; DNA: TGTGCCAGCAGTTTACTGGCGGGGGCTGGGGCAGATACGCAGTATTTT; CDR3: CASSLLAGAGADTQYF